These 4 T cell receptor beta chains were sequenced from one sample in a study of blood T cells in healthy people across ages. Alongside a J-beta primer mix, a sample-barcoded 5' primer served in a second PCR lasting about 7 to 11 cycles. TCRdb reprocessed the 5' RACE reads via MiXCR and lists one record per CDR3 protein. The sample shows hundreds of thousands of distinct CDR3 sequences, about a third of them seen only once. Input material: blood. These receptors originate from a woman of 80 years or more in good health.

This clonotype was detected ten times or more. The chain uses TRBV12-3 or TRBV12-4 and TRBJ2-1; 8 nucleotides align to TRBD2. Trimming took 6 bases from V and 5 from J; bases not matched to a gene: 12. The CDR3 length is 16 residues. CDR3 protein: CASRLGLAQRNNEQFF. The CDR3, as DNA: TGTGCCAGCAGACTCGGACTAGCCCAACGAAACAATGAGCAGTTCTTC.

The chain is built from TRBV19 and TRBJ2-1; TRBD2 is a possible D gene (7 bases). The CDR3 length is 20 residues. CDR1 is LNHDA, CDR2 SQIVND, per germline (reference sequence). Deletions cut 6 bases from V and 2 bases from J, with 29 bases between. Here the CDR3 reads CASSQGRDPRVSGTYNEQFF. As DNA, the CDR3 is TGTGCCAGTAGCCAGGGGAGGGACCCCCGGGTTAGCGGAACCTACAATGAGCAGTTCTTC.

On this clonotype: A much larger clone differs by one base, so this may be a read error. The CDR3 DNA sequence: TGTGCCAGCAGCAACAGACAGGGGGGCTACGAGCAGTTCTTC. It is translated as CASSNRQGGYEQFF. The V gene is TRBV12-3 or TRBV12-4, the J gene TRBJ2-1; 9 nucleotides match TRBD1. The CDR3 is made up of 14 amino acids. Trimming removed 6 bases from V and 10 bases from J; junction bases left unmatched: 10.

This clonotype has a count of ten or more. The V and J genes are TRBV7-6 and TRBJ1-1; D is unclear. The CDR3 spans 16 residues. The V and J ends lost 4 bases and 2 bases respectively, with 17 bases between them. Germline V gene sequence: CDR1 SGHVS, CDR2 FNYEAQ. The CDR3 region is CASSSSFGLGNTEAFF. The CDR3 DNA reads as TGTGCCAGCAGCTCGTCATTTGGGTTGGGTAACACTGAAGCTTTCTTT. Variable domain in full (rest from reference TRBV7-6 and TRBJ1-1): GAGVSQSPRYKVTKRGQDVALRCDPISGHVSLYWYRQALGQGPEFLTYFNYEAQQDKSGLPNDRFSAERPEGSISTLTIQRTEQRDSAMYRCASSSSFGLGNTEAFFGQGTRLTVV.